Each of the 9 T cell receptor beta chains below was sequenced from the same sample in a study of blood T cell repertoires in COVID-19. Method: immunoSEQ multiplex PCR; TCRdb's copy keeps in-frame clones and lacks some. This sample carries approximately 160,000 clones, roughly 81% of them seen once, and the ten largest clones take approximately 7.7%. Sequences were obtained from peripheral blood. These TCRs come from a man aged 40-55 years who had recovered from COVID-19.

This clone was picked up one time. The rearrangement links TRBV5-1 to TRBJ1-1; 10 nucleotides agree with TRBD1. Germline lookup yields CDR1 SGHRS and CDR2 YFSETQ. The V gene end was trimmed by 0 bases and the J gene end by 8 bases; junction bases not matched to a gene: 7. The CDR3 has 15 residues. CDR3 in DNA: TGCGCCAGCAGCTTGGCCCCCGGGACAGGGGTAGAAGCTTTCTTT. Translating it yields CASSLAPGTGVEAFF.

This chain links TRBV5-6 with TRBJ2-6; 12 bases are a match to TRBD1. Germline V gene data show CDR1 as SGHDT and CDR2 as YYEEEE. Trimming cost V 4 bases and J 2 bases; bases outside gene matches: 7. CDR3 size: 18 residues. The DNA of the CDR3 is TGTGCCAGCAGCGCCCAGGGACAGGGGGCGGCTGGGGCCAACGTCCTGACTTTC. This encodes CASSAQGQGAAGANVLTF.

The CDR3: CATSRELGRAGGPTDTQYF. DNA of the CDR3: TGTGCCACCAGCAGAGAGCTGGGGCGAGCGGGAGGGCCCACAGATACGCAGTATTTT. The rearrangement uses TRBV15 and TRBJ2-3; 10 positions match TRBD2. The V segment lost 0 bases and the J segment 2 bases; nucleotides outside the gene matches: 11. Germline CDR1 is LNHNV and CDR2 is YYDKDF (reference sequence). The CDR3 spans 19 residues.

The chain has TRBV5-6 and TRBJ2-7, with D perhaps TRBD1 (6 bases). CDR1 and CDR2 (germline): SGHDT, YYEEEE. The CDR3 has 15 amino acids. V shed 4 bases and J shed 4 bases, with 18 bases lying between them. Written as DNA, the CDR3 is TGTGCCAGCAGCGTACTAAACAGGGAGAGTTACGAGCAGTACTTC. It is translated as CASSVLNRESYEQYF.

The chain uses TRBV6-5 and TRBJ2-7, with 9 bases that match TRBD1. The germline V gene encodes CDR1 MNHEY and CDR2 SVGAGI. V lost 6 bases to trimming and J lost 3 bases; unmatched junction nucleotides: 9. The CDR3 totals 15 residues. DNA for the CDR3: TGTGCCAGCAGCCCCCGAGGGACAGGGCTCTACGAGCAGTACTTC. Translation gives CASSPRGTGLYEQYF.

The V and J genes are TRBV28 and TRBJ2-3; D gene ambiguous. Trimming took off 6 bases at V and 4 bases at J, with 8 bases between the two ends. This CDR3 spans 12 amino acids. The germline V gene has CDR1 MDHEN and CDR2 SYDVKM. CDR3 nucleotide sequence: TGTGCCAGCAGGTCCTTTGCAGATACGCAGTATTTT. This gives the protein CASRSFADTQYF.

The gene calls are TRBV15 and TRBJ2-3; unclear D gene. V dropped 3 bases and J dropped 2 bases, with 15 bases sitting between them. Germline-derived CDR1 and CDR2 are LNHNV and YYDKDF (reference sequence). The CDR3 runs 16 residues. The CDR3 region is CATSRGYNLNTDTQYF. The CDR3 nucleotides are TGTGCCACCAGCAGGGGCTACAACCTTAACACAGATACGCAGTATTTT.

V usage is TRBV18 and J usage is TRBJ2-7; tentative D call: TRBD1 (6 bases). The CDR3 runs 14 residues. V was pared by 3 bases and J by 1 base, with 10 bases between. Germline V gene sequence: CDR1 KGHSH, CDR2 LQKENI. CDR3 region: CASSPDRRSYEQYF. The CDR3 region has the DNA TGTGCCAGCTCACCCGACAGGCGGTCCTACGAGCAGTACTTC.

Only one count was recorded for this clone. The rearrangement links TRBV12-3 or TRBV12-4 to TRBJ2-5; D not certain. The V and J ends lost 8 bases and 0 bases respectively, with 7 bases between them. This CDR3 region has 12 residues. The CDR3 is CASCPDQETQYF. CDR3 bases: TGTGCCAGCTGTCCAGACCAAGAGACCCAGTACTTC.